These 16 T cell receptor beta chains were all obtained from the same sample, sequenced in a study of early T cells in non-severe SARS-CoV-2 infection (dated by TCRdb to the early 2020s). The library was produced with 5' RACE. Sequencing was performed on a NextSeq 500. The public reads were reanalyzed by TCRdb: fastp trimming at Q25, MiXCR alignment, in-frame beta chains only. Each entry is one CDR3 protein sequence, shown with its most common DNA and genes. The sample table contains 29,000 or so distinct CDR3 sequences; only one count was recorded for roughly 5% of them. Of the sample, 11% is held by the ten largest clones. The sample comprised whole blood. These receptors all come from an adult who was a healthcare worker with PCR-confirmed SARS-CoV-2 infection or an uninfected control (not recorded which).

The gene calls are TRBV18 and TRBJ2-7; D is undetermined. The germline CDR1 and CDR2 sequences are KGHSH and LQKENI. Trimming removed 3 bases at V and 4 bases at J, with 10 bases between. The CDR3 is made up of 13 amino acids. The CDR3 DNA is TGTGCCAGCTCACCGACGCCCGAATACGAGCAGTACTTC. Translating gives CASSPTPEYEQYF.

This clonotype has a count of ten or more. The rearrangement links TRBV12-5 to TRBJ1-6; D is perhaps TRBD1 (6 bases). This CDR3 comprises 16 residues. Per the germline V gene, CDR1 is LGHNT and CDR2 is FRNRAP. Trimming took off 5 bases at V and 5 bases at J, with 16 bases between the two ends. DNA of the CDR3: TGTGCTAGTGGTCAACACGGACAGAAAAATAATTCACCCCTCCACTTT. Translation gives CASGQHGQKNNSPLHF. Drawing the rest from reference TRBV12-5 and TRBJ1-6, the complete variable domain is DARVTQTPRHKVTEMGQEVTMRCQPILGHNTVFWYRQTMMQGLELLAYFRNRAPLDDSGMPKDRFSAEMPDATLATLKIQPSEPRDSAVYFCASGQHGQKNNSPLHFGNGTRLTVT.

The chain's CDR3 is CASSPAPANEKLFF. The CDR3 coding sequence is TGTGCCAGCAGCCCGGCACCTGCTAATGAAAAACTGTTTTTT. V is TRBV7-6 and J is TRBJ1-4, with no clear D. V lost 5 bases and J 3 bases, leaving 10 bases between the germline ends. Germline lookup yields CDR1 SGHVS and CDR2 FNYEAQ. CDR3 length equals 14 residues. Variable domain in full (rest from reference TRBV7-6 and TRBJ1-4): GAGVSQSPRYKVTKRGQDVALRCDPISGHVSLYWYRQALGQGPEFLTYFNYEAQQDKSGLPNDRFSAERPEGSISTLTIQRTEQRDSAMYRCASSPAPANEKLFFGSGTQLSVL.

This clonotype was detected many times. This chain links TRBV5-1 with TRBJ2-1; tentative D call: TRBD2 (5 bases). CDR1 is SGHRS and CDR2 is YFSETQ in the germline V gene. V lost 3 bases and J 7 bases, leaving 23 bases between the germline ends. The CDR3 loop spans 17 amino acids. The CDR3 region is CASSSSGLPRTLNEQFF. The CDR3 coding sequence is TGCGCCAGCAGCTCTTCCGGACTCCCACGCACTTTAAATGAGCAGTTCTTC.

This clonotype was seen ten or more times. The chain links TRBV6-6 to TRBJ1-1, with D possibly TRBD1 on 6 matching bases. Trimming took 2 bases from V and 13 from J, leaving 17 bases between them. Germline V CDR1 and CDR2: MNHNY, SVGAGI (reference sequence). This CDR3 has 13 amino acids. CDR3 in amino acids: CASSYARDTVNFF. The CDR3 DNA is TGTGCCAGCAGTTACGCGCGGGACACAGTTAATTTCTTT.

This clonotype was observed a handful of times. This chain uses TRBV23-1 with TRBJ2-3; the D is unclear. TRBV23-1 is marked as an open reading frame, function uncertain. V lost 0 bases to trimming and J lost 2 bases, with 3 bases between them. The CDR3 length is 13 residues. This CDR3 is CASSQSVTDTQYF. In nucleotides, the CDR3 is TGCGCCAGCAGTCAATCTGTCACAGATACGCAGTATTTT.

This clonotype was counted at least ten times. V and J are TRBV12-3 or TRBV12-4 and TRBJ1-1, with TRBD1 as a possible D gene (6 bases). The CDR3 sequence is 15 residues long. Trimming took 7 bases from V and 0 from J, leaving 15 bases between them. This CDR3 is CASTGGPNMNTEAFF. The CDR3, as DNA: TGTGCCAGCACTGGGGGGCCCAATATGAACACTGAAGCTTTCTTT.

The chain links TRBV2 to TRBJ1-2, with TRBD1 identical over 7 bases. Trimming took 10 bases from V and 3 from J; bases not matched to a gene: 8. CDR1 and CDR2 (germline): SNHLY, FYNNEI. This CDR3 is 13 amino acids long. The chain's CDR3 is CATLGTVYYGYTF. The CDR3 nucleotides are TGTGCCACGCTTGGGACAGTCTACTATGGCTACACCTTC.

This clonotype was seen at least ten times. The CDR3 DNA sequence: TGTGCCAGCAGCCTTACCCCCATTAGTTGGAATGAGCAGTTCTTC. It translates to CASSLTPISWNEQFF. The V gene is TRBV11-2, the J gene TRBJ2-1; D is unclear. The V gene lost 5 bases and the J gene lost 7 bases, with 18 bases spanning the gap. Germline-derived CDR1 and CDR2 are SGHAT and FQNNGV. The CDR3 runs to 15 residues.

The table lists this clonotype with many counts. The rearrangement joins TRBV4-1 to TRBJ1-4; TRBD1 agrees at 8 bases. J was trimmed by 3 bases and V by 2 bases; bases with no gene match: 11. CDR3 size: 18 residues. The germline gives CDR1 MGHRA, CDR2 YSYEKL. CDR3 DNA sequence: TGCGCCAGCAGCCAATCTCCGGGACAGGCAGGAGCTAATGAAAAACTGTTTTTT. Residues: CASSQSPGQAGANEKLFF.

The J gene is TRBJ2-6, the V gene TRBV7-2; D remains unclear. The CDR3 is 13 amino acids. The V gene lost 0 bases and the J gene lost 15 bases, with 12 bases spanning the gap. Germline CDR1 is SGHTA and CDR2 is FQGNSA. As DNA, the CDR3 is TGTGCCAGCAGCTTAGCAGAGTCCCTCGACCTGACTTTC. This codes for CASSLAESLDLTF.

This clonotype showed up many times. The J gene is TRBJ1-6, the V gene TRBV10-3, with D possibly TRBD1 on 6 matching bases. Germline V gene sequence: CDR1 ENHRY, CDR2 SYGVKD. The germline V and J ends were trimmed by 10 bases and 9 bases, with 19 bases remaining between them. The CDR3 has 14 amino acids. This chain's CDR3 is CATQQGMEGSPLHF. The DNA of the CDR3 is TGTGCCACCCAACAGGGAATGGAGGGTTCACCCCTCCACTTT.

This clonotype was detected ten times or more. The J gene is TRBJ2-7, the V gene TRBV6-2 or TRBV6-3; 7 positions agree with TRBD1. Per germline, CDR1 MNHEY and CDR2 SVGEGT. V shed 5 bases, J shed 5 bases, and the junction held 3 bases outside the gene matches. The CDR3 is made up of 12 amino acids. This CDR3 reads CASSGTAHEQYF. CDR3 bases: TGTGCCAGCAGTGGGACAGCCCACGAGCAGTACTTC.

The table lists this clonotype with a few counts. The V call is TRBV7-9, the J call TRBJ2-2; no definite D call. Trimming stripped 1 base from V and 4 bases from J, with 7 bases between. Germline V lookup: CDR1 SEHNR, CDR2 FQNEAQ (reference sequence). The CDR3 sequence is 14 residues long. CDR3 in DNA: TGTGCCAGCAGCTTAGAAGAGATCACCGGGGAGCTGTTTTTT. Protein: CASSLEEITGELFF.

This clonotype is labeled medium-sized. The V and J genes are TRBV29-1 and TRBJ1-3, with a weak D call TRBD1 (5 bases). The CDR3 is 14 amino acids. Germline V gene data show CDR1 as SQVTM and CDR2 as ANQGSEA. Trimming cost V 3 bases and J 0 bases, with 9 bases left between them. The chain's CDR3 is CSVEGRSSGNTIYF. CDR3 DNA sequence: TGCAGCGTTGAGGGACGTAGCTCTGGAAACACCATATATTTT.

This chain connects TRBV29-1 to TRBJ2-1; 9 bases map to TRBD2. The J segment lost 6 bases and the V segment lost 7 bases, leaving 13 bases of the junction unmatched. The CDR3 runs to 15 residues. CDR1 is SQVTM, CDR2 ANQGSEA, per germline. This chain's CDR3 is CSAPRHGAGGNEQFF. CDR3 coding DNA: TGCAGCGCTCCCCGCCATGGAGCGGGAGGCAATGAGCAGTTCTTC.